The T cell receptor (beta chain) under discussion was sequenced for a study of T cell repertoires in cytomegalovirus infection. Study-level background: Matching HLA type and CMV infection were both indicated by public TCR beta signatures.

TCRdb passed the reads through MiXCR, listing each CDR3 protein once. Of roughly 310,000 distinct CDR3 sequences listed, under 20% are singletons. The sample holds a few counts of this clonotype. Its antigen is as yet unknown. Study-wide results and limits: Dominating the ex vivo response were TCR beta clonotypes that were CMV-specific and HLA-C-restricted.

Germline CDR1 is DFQATT and CDR2 is SNEGSKA (reference sequence). V was clipped by 6 bases and J by 4 bases; unmatched bases: 5. The CDR3 totals 14 residues. Sequencing was performed on PBMCs. The source is a human donor in good health (CMV status not recorded). Some clones in this sample may be carry-over from other donors' samples. J is TRBJ2-3 and V is TRBV20-1; 12 nucleotides agree with TRBD2. The chain's CDR3 is CSASSGGASDTQYF. CDR3 in DNA: TGCAGTGCCTCTAGCGGGGGGGCGTCAGATACGCAGTATTTT.